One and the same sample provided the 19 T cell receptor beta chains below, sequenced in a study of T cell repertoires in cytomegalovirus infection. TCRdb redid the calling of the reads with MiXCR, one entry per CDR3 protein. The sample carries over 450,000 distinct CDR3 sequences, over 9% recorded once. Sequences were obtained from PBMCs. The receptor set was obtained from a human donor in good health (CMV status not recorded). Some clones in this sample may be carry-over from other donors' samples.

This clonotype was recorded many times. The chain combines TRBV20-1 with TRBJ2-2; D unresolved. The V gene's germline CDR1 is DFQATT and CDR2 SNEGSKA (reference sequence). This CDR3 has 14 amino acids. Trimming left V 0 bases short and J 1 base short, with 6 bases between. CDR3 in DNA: TGCAGTGCTAGAGATGTCCAGAACACCGGGGAGCTGTTTTTT. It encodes CSARDVQNTGELFF.

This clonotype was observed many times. The CDR3 region has the DNA TGTGCCAGCAGTTTATCCGCGGGAGCGAGCTCCTACAATGAGCAGTTCTTC. This sequence encodes CASSLSAGASSYNEQFF. The rearrangement joins TRBV28 to TRBJ2-1, with 7 nucleotides matching TRBD2. The CDR3 is 17 amino acids. Per germline, CDR1 MDHEN and CDR2 SYDVKM. V gave up 1 base and J gave up 0 bases; unmatched junction bases: 6.

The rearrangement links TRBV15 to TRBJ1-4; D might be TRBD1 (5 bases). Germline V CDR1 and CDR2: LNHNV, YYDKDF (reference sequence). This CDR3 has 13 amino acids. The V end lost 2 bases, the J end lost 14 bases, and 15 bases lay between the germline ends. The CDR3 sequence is CATSRLEGGGLFF. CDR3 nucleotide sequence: TGTGCCACCAGCAGACTCGAGGGTGGGGGGCTGTTTTTT.

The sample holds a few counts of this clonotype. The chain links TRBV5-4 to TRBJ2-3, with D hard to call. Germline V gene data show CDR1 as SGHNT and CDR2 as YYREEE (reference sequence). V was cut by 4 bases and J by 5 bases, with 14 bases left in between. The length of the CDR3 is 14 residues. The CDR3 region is CASSPQSRGDTQYF. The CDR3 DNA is TGTGCCAGCAGCCCACAATCACGAGGAGATACGCAGTATTTT.

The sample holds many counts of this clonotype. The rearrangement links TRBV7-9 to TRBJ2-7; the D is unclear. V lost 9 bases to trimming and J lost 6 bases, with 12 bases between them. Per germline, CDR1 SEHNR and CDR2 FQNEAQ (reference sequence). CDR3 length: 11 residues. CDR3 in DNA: TGTGCCAGTAGTTGGAAGAGCGAGCAGTACTTC. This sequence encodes CASSWKSEQYF. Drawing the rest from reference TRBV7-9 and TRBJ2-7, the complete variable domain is DTGVSQNPRHKITKRGQNVTFRCDPISEHNRLYWYRQTLGQGPEFLTYFQNEAQLEKSRLLSDRFSAERPKGSFSTLEIQRTEQGDSAMYLCASSWKSEQYFGPGTRLTVT.

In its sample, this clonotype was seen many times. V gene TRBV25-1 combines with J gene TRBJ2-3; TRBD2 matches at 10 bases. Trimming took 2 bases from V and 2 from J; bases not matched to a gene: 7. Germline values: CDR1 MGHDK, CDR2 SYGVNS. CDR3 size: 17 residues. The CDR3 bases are TGTGCCAGCAGTGAAGGTCTAGCGGGAGTCGACACAGATACGCAGTATTTT. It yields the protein CASSEGLAGVDTDTQYF.

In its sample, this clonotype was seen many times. This CDR3 reads CSARVPGVANTEAFF. The CDR3 region has the DNA TGCAGTGCTAGAGTACCTGGGGTGGCGAACACTGAAGCTTTCTTT. This rearrangement joins TRBV20-1 to TRBJ1-1; D ambiguous. The ends were cut back, 1 base at V and 1 base at J, with 13 bases in the middle. Germline V gene sequence: CDR1 DFQATT, CDR2 SNEGSKA (reference sequence). This CDR3 has 15 residues.

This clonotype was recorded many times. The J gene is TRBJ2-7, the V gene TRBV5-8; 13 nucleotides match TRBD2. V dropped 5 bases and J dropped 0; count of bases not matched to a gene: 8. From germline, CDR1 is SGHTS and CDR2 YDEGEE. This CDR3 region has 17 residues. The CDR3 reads CASSYTSGRALSYEQYF. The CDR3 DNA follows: TGTGCCAGCAGTTATACTAGCGGGAGGGCCCTCTCCTACGAGCAGTACTTC.

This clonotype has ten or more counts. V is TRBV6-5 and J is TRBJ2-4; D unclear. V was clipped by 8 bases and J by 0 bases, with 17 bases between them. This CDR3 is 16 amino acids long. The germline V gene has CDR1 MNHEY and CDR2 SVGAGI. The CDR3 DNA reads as TGTGCCAGCGGGGAAACCCAGTTTCTAGCCAAAAACATTCAGTACTTC. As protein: CASGETQFLAKNIQYF.

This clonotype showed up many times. As DNA, the CDR3 is TGTGCCAGCAGCCCCAGACCGACAGTGGTGAACACTGAAGCTTTCTTT. Translating gives CASSPRPTVVNTEAFF. The V call is TRBV7-8, the J call TRBJ1-1, with D perhaps TRBD1 (5 bases). This CDR3 region has 16 residues. V was cut by 5 bases and J by 0 bases, with 16 bases left in between. Germline CDR1 SGHVS, CDR2 FQNEAQ.

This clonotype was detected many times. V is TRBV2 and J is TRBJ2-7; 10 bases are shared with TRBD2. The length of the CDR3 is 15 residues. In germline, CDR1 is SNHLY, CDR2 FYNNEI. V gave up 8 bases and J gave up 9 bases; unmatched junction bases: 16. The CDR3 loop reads CASGRGSSGRIGQYF. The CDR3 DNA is TGTGCCAGCGGTCGGGGGTCTAGCGGGAGAATAGGGCAGTACTTC.

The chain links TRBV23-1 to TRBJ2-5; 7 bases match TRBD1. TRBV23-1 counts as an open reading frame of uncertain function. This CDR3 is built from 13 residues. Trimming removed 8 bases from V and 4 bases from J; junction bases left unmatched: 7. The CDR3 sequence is CASPRRTGETQYF. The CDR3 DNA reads TGCGCCAGCCCCCGACGGACAGGAGAGACCCAGTACTTC.

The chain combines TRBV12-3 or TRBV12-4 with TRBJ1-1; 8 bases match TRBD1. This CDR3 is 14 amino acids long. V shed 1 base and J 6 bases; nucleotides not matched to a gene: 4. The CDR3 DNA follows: TGTGCCAGCAGTTTAGGACAGGGGAGAGCTGAAGCTTTCTTT. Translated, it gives CASSLGQGRAEAFF.

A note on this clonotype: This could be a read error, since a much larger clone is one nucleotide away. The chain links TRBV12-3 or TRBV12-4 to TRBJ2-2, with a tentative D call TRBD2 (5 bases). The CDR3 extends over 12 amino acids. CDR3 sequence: CASSGYTGELCF. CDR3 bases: TGTGCCAGCAGTGGGTACACCGGGGAGCTGTGTTTT.

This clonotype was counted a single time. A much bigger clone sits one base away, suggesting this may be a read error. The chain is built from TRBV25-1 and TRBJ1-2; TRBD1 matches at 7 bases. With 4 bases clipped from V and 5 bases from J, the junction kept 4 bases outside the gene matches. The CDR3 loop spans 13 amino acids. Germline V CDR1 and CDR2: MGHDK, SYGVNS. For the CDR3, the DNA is TGTGCCAGCAGTGCACAGGGGAGGTATGGCTACACCTTC. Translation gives CASSAQGRYGYTF.

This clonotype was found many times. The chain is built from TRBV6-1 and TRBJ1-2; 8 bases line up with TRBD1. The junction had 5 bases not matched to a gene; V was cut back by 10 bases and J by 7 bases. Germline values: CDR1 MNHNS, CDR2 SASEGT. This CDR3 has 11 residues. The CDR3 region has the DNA TGTGCCACCGGACAGGGTGTTGGCTACACCTTC. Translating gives CATGQGVGYTF.

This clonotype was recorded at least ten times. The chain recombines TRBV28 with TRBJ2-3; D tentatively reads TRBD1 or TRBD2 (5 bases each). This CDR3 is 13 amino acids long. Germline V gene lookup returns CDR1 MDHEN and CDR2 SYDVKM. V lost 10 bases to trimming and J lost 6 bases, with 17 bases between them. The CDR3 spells CAIGTPRADTQYF. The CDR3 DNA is TGTGCCATAGGGACCCCGAGGGCGGATACGCAGTATTTT.

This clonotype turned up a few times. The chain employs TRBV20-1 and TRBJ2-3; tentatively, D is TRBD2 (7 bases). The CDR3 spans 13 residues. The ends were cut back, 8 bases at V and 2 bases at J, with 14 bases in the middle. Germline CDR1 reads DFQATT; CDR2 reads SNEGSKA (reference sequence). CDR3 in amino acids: CSRGGADTDTQYF. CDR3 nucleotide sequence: TGCAGTAGAGGGGGGGCGGACACAGATACGCAGTATTTT.

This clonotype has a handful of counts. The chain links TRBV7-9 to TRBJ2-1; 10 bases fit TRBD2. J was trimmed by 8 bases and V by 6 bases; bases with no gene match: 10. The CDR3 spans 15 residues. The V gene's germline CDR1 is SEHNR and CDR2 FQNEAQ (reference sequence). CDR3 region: CASSSSGGGTYEQFF. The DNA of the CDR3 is TGTGCCAGCAGTTCGAGCGGGGGGGGTACCTATGAGCAGTTCTTC.